This record looks at one T cell receptor (beta chain) sequence and its context. This clonotype was recorded many times. Its antigen remains unidentified. Base quality data are lacking; no much larger clone is found one base away. Stable Graves' hyperthyroidism was defined as the absence of progression to ophthalmopathy over 18 months of follow-up. Hyperthyroidism patients were aged 18 to 65 years and newly diagnosed, with disease duration of less than 2 months. Any patient with an uncontrolled infection, another autoimmune disease, pregnancy or lactation was excluded. Diagnoses were established on the basis of clinical symptoms, serum thyroxine and TRAb, thyroid ultrasound, and orbital computed tomography. PBMCs were isolated from 10 ml of fresh peripheral blood by Ficoll-Paque density gradient centrifugation. Trizol reagent was used to extract total RNA, and RNA quality was then checked on an Agilent 2100 Bioanalyzer.

The TCR beta CDR3 regions were amplified from RNA transcripts. A first-round RT-PCR of the TCR CDR3 used the HTBI primer set with the Qiagen OneStep RT-PCR kit. The libraries were constructed in a second round of multiplex PCR and then size-selected and purified. Libraries were sequenced paired-end with 100 bp reads on an Illumina HiSeq2000. The source study handled its data this way. SOAPnuke was used to process the raw data, throwing out any read that contained adapters or uncalled bases, had a mean Phred below 15, or lacked an exact constant-primer or identifier match. High-quality paired reads were merged using COPE v1.2.5, and each unique nucleotide sequence was defined as a clonotype. MiTCR v1.1 was used to align clonotypes to the IMGT TRBV, TRBD and TRBJ reference segments. The analysis included only V-J combinations with a frequency above 0.0001, which together covered around 99% of the repertoires. A TCS score was defined as the ratio of F50 (clonal expansion) to E x V (chaos), with BLOSUM62-based TCRdist applied between CDR3 peptides within each V-J. Welch's t-statistics and random forest reduced 514 V-J features to about 12, which were used in a naive Bayes classifier (R e1071). The raw public data were reprocessed by TCRdb itself: fastp quality trimming at Q25, MiXCR clonotype calling, in-frame beta chains only. CDR3 protein sequences are deduplicated, and each keeps its most common genes and DNA. The V and J calls and clone size come from TCRdb's table, not from the authors' own analysis. The table for this sample lists under 400,000 distinct CDR3 sequences; roughly a fifth of them were counted only once. The ten largest clones take up 50% of the sample.

The sample originates from a study of T cells in Graves' hyperthyroidism and ophthalmopathy (dated by TCRdb to the late 2010s). At the level of the whole study: Peripheral blood samples were taken at the time of initial diagnosis, prior to any treatment. A discovery cohort of about 96 patients, 43 with Graves' ophthalmopathy and under 60 with stable Graves' hyperthyroidism, was used to find distinguishing TCR V-J signatures. An independent validation cohort of some 18 hyperthyroidism patients and roughly 16 patients who later progressed to ophthalmopathy tested prospective prediction of ophthalmopathy. For training and testing, the 100 or so patients in the discovery cohort were randomly divided in a 7:3 ratio. In addition, the study compared T-cell repertoires in thyroid tissue and in blood from roughly 6 Graves' hyperthyroidism patients. After sampling, hyperthyroidism patients received methimazole starting at 30 mg daily, and ophthalmopathy patients received high-dose intravenous methylprednisolone. According to the paper, TCR Vbeta CDR3 sequencing was carried out on more than 120 peripheral blood samples, which came from more than 40 ophthalmopathy, around 74 hyperthyroidism and roughly 17 progressor patients.

General findings and caveats noted by the study authors: A 13 V-J signature model separated ophthalmopathy from stable hyperthyroidism, with roughly 88% sensitivity and 81% to 82% specificity in cross-validation and 80%/75% in testing. Sample size was not statistically predetermined, and blinding of investigators to group allocation was not performed. Blood samples also contained most of the expanded thyroid clonotypes (frequency above 0.001), which suggests that blood repertoires may reflect thyroid immune responses. During validation, the model predicted progression to ophthalmopathy a median of roughly 7.1 months ahead of onset, with approximately 70% sensitivity and more than 72% specificity.

This receptor was taken from a woman in her fifties or sixties with Graves' hyperthyroidism. Sequenced input: blood.

The sequenced DNA is TGTGCCATCAGGGGGACAGCCATGAACACTGAAGCTTTCTTT. The resulting protein is CAIRGTAMNTEAFF. The receptor chain draws on TRBV10-3 and TRBJ1-1; TRBD1 fits 7 bases in the junction. For this chain, trimming is 6 bases at the V end and 0 bases at the J end, and the number of junction bases without a gene match is 4. CDR1 and CDR2 are drawn from the germline V gene: ENHRY, SYGVKD. The CDR3, from cysteine to phenylalanine, totals 14 residues. The sequence is cut down to CDR3 DNA, 42 bases in frame from base 1.